The clone carrying this TCR beta chain was found a few times. Its antigen is currently unknown. Expressed TCRB transcripts were sequenced after all isolated RNA was converted to cDNA. Measured with immunoSEQ multiplex PCR; TCRdb has only the in-frame clones, and not every one. The profile shows more than 95,000 clones, approximately 15% of them singletons. These data originate in a study of beta chain features in type 1 diabetes. The study, taken as a whole, reports: Any HLA effect on TCRB rearrangement was left unresolved by small sub-analyses. The VDJ junctions of type 1 diabetes patients carried fewer insertions and more deletions. All four CD4+ subsets from Type 1 diabetes patients carried moderately but significantly shorter TCRB CDR3s.

Cell sorting via CD45RO/CCR7/CD25/CD127/CD95/CD27 was performed to obtain CD4+ naive, central memory, regulatory and stem cell-like memory cells. V gave up 3 bases and J gave up 8 bases, with 16 bases separating them. The germline V gene has CDR1 SNHLY and CDR2 FYNNEI. The CDR3 has 14 amino acids. The chain uses TRBV2 and TRBJ1-2; D might be TRBD1 (6 bases). This receptor was taken from a young man with type 1 diabetes. The material sequenced was central memory CD4+ T cells from blood. The CDR3 loop is CASSDQAGDRGYTF. Here the CDR3 DNA reads TGTGCCAGCAGTGATCAGGCAGGGGATAGAGGCTACACCTTC.